This TCR beta chain stems from a study of shared clonotypes between healthy human individuals. On the study more broadly: Donors had three CD4 naive, three CD4 memory, two CD8 naive and one CD8 memory plate apiece. Study-wide points: Expectations were that clonotype sharing among donors would be affected by sequencing depth.

Terminally differentiated effector memory CD45RA+ cells were excluded by CCR7 positive selection of CD45RO-negative cells. The germline gives CDR1 MDHEN, CDR2 SYDVKM. This CDR3 is 15 amino acids long. V was trimmed by 3 bases and J by 6 bases, leaving 14 bases between them. As to this clone: What it recognizes is unknown.

The method was immunoSEQ multiplex PCR; TCRdb's version includes in-frame clones alone and lacks a portion of them. Of around 2.1 million clones in the sample, about 93% are singletons; the top ten hold roughly 1.7%. The rearrangement links TRBV28 to TRBJ2-2; a weak D match, TRBD1 (5 bases). The sample was naive CD8+ T cells from PBMCs. This sequence was found in a man between 18 and 29 years old in good health. Some clones in this sample may be carry-over from other donors' samples. CDR3 amino acids: CASSLPALGPGELFF. CDR3 in DNA: TGTGCCAGCAGTTTGCCCGCGCTGGGGCCCGGGGAGCTGTTTTTT.